These T cell receptor beta chains were read from a single sample in a study of metastatic and nonmetastatic thyroid tumors. Using MiXCR, TCRdb reanalyzed the PCR reads. The table records roughly 58,000 clones, 4% to 4.5% of them present only once. Sequenced input: blood. The receptors derive from a female donor with papillary thyroid cancer or a benign thyroid nodule (not recorded which). Some clones in this sample may be carry-over from other donors' samples. Both conserved end residues are part of each CDR3. D genes are given only for firm matches. Not all rows give a size; the values are once, few, many and, for expanded clones, a class.

D: TRBD1; size: many; V: TRBV7-2; J: TRBJ1-2; CDR3: CASSRPGTGGNGYTF; DNA: TGTGCCAGCAGCAGGCCCGGGACAGGAGGGAATGGCTACACCTTC
D: -; size: few; V: TRBV5-1; J: TRBJ2-7; CDR3: CASSRDGNSYEQYF; DNA: TGCGCCAGCAGCCGGGACGGGAACTCCTACGAGCAGTACTTC
D: TRBD2; size: many; V: TRBV5-5; J: TRBJ2-1; CDR3: CASSAGLAHASNEQFF; DNA: TGTGCCAGCAGCGCGGGACTAGCGCACGCTAGCAATGAGCAGTTCTTC
D: -; size: -; V: TRBV28; J: TRBJ2-6; CDR3: CASSFQVAQAGANVLTF; DNA: TGTGCCAGCAGTTTCCAGGTGGCTCAGGCTGGGGCCAACGTCCTGACTTTC
D: TRBD1; size: few; V: TRBV6-2/TRBV6-3; J: TRBJ2-7; CDR3: CASRNRGGTYEQYF; DNA: TGTGCCAGCAGAAACAGGGGCGGCACCTACGAGCAGTACTTC
D: TRBD1; size: many; V: TRBV7-7; J: TRBJ2-2; CDR3: CASSPQGVGELFF; DNA: TGTGCTAGCAGCCCTCAGGGGGTCGGGGAGCTGTTTTTT
D: -; size: few; V: TRBV30; J: TRBJ1-5; CDR3: CAWSPQGDQPQHF; DNA: TGTGCCTGGAGCCCACAGGGTGATCAGCCCCAGCATTTT
D: -; size: many; V: TRBV18; J: TRBJ1-6; CDR3: CASSPQQGGSPLHF; DNA: TGTGCCAGCTCACCCCAACAGGGCGGTTCACCCCTCCACTTT
D: TRBD2; size: many; V: TRBV6-1; J: TRBJ2-7; CDR3: CASSWLAGAEQYF; DNA: TGTGCCAGCAGTTGGCTAGCGGGTGCCGAGCAGTACTTC
D: -; size: -; V: TRBV27; J: TRBJ1-2; CDR3: CASGEQREAGIYGYTF; DNA: TGTGCCAGCGGCGAGCAGCGGGAAGCCGGAATTTATGGCTACACCTTC
D: TRBD2; size: few; V: TRBV20-1; J: TRBJ2-7; CDR3: CSATSGSWAREQYF; DNA: TGCAGTGCTACTAGCGGGAGTTGGGCCCGCGAGCAGTACTTC